A single sample gave rise to the 31 T cell receptor beta chains below, sequenced in a study of regulatory T cells in long-lasting Graves disease. As for time point: newly diagnosed GD, antithyroid drugs for less than 3 months. RNA extracted from PBMCs served as the sequencing template. Combining iRepertoire HTBI primers with Arm-PCR of CDR3 regions, the authors built TCR beta libraries. TCRdb used MiXCR to reprocess the multiplex PCR reads, holding one entry per CDR3 protein. The sample contains about 530,000 distinct CDR3 sequences, about 16% of which appear only once. These sequences were also reported in another study, on T cells in Graves' hyperthyroidism and ophthalmopathy.

The sequences come from peripheral blood mononuclear cells (PBMCs), collected at new diagnosis, from a patient treated with antithyroid drugs. These receptors originate from a woman aged 40-60 years with Graves disease.

This clonotype turned up a few times. The CDR3: CASRGAGEQSNQPQHF. The CDR3 region has the DNA TGTGCCAGCAGGGGGGCAGGGGAACAAAGCAATCAGCCCCAGCATTTT. The gene calls are TRBV6-1 and TRBJ1-5; TRBD1 is a possible D gene (6 bases). The CDR3 spans 16 residues. Trimming took 6 bases from V and 1 from J, leaving 16 bases between them. Germline-derived CDR1 and CDR2 are MNHNS and SASEGT.

The chain is built from TRBV7-9 and TRBJ1-2; D is undetermined. Germline-derived CDR1 and CDR2 are SEHNR and FQNEAQ (reference sequence). CDR3 size: 12 residues. Trimming cost V 5 bases and J 8 bases, with 12 bases left between them. CDR3 DNA: TGTGCCAGCAGCCCCGATGGTGAGGGCTACACCTTC. It yields the protein CASSPDGEGYTF.

V is TRBV9 and J is TRBJ2-7; perhaps TRBD2 as D (5 bases). Per the germline V gene, CDR1 is SGDLS and CDR2 is YYNGEE. The length of the CDR3 is 14 residues. V was shortened by 4 bases and J by 5 bases, with 16 bases between the two germline ends. CDR3 nucleotides: TGTGCCAGCAGCCCGGTGAGAGGGTGGGACGAGCAGTACTTC. Translated, it gives CASSPVRGWDEQYF. The full variable domain, with the rest looked up from reference TRBV9 and TRBJ2-7, is DSGVTQTPKHLITATGQRVTLRCSPRSGDLSVYWYQQSLDQGLQFLIQYYNGEERAKGNILERFSAQQFPDLHSELNLSSLELGDSALYFCASSPVRGWDEQYFGPGTRLTVT.

The CDR3 is CASSLNSASSYEQYF. CDR3 bases: TGTGCCAGCAGTCTAAATTCTGCCTCTTCCTACGAGCAGTACTTC. The chain uses TRBV27 and TRBJ2-7; D is ambiguous. CDR1 is MNHEY, CDR2 SMNVEV, per germline (reference sequence). V gave up 5 bases and J gave up 1 base, with 15 bases separating them. This CDR3 has 15 residues.

This clonotype was recorded many times. The chain employs TRBV7-2 and TRBJ2-1; 11 bases line up with TRBD2. V lost 5 bases to trimming and J lost 14 bases; unmatched junction nucleotides: 14. Germline V gene data show CDR1 as SGHTA and CDR2 as FQGNSA. The CDR3 contains 15 residues. The CDR3 nucleotides are TGTGCCAGCAGCCTCACTAGCGGGGGTACGGGTGGCGAGTTCTTC. As protein: CASSLTSGGTGGEFF.

About this clonotype itself: At one boundary the junction diverges from the germline segment, which might be a read error. The chain combines TRBV7-2 with TRBJ2-5, with 9 bases identical to TRBD2. The CDR3 is 18 residues long. In germline, CDR1 is SGHTA, CDR2 FQGNSA. The CDR3 coding sequence is TGTGCCGGCAGCTGGCAGGCTCTGGCGGGGGGGATATCAGAGACCCAGTACTTC. Its protein product is CAGSWQALAGGISETQYF.

Only a few counts were recorded for this clonotype. This chain links TRBV28 with TRBJ2-7; D is possibly TRBD2 (5 bases). Germline loops: CDR1 MDHEN, CDR2 SYDVKM. The CDR3 is 18 residues long. V lost 7 bases, J lost 2 bases, and 27 bases lay in between. Written as DNA, the CDR3 is TGTGCCAGCACCTCTCGGGGTTTGTTAGGGAGAATAACCTACGAGCAGTACTTC. It codes for CASTSRGLLGRITYEQYF.

In its sample, this clonotype was seen many times. The chain uses TRBV30 and TRBJ2-3, with 9 bases fitting TRBD1. CDR3 length: 15 residues. With V trimmed by 8 bases and J by 3 bases, 12 bases remained unmatched. Germline CDR1 GTSNPN, CDR2 SVGIG (reference sequence). The CDR3 sequence is CARKNRGRGTDTQYF. DNA of the CDR3: TGTGCCCGGAAAAACAGGGGGCGCGGAACAGATACGCAGTATTTT.

This clonotype appeared many times. The chain joins TRBV6-2 or TRBV6-3 to TRBJ1-1; tentatively, D is TRBD1 (6 bases). Germline values: CDR1 MNHEY, CDR2 SVGEGT. The CDR3 totals 14 residues. V shed 5 bases and J shed 3 bases, with 13 bases lying between them. The CDR3 region has the DNA TGTGCCAGCAGTATACAGGGTTGGGACACTGAAGCTTTCTTT. Its translation: CASSIQGWDTEAFF.

In this sample, this clonotype turned up many times. This chain connects TRBV3-1 to TRBJ2-7, with D uncertain. Looked up from germline, CDR1 is LGHDT and CDR2 is YNNKEL (reference sequence). The V and J ends lost 0 bases and 0 bases respectively, with 12 bases between them. The CDR3 has 16 residues. CDR3: CASSQEWGIRSYEQYF. DNA of the CDR3: TGTGCCAGCAGCCAAGAGTGGGGTATTCGCTCCTACGAGCAGTACTTC.

In its sample, this clonotype was seen many times. V usage is TRBV12-3 or TRBV12-4 and J usage is TRBJ1-2; possible D gene TRBD1, 5 bases. Trimming shortened V by 4 bases and J by 2 bases, and 14 bases separated the two germline ends. The CDR3 runs 15 residues. CDR3 coding DNA: TGTGCCAGCAGTTCTCCAGGGTATGGAAACTATGGCTACACCTTC. Its translation: CASSSPGYGNYGYTF.

At least ten counts were recorded for this clonotype. The chain joins TRBV20-1 to TRBJ2-1; D might be TRBD1 or TRBD2, each matching 7 bases. V gave up 0 bases and J gave up 9 bases, with 15 bases separating them. The CDR3 contains 14 residues. The germline V gene has CDR1 DFQATT and CDR2 SNEGSKA (reference sequence). The CDR3 loop reads CSARDRGGPIEQFF. DNA of the CDR3: TGCAGTGCTAGAGACAGGGGGGGCCCCATTGAGCAGTTCTTC.

This clonotype was counted many times. This chain uses TRBV30 with TRBJ1-3; no reliable D call. CDR3 length: 13 amino acids. V gave up 2 bases and J gave up 0 bases, with 5 bases separating them. Germline CDR1 and CDR2: GTSNPN and SVGIG (reference sequence). CDR3 loop: CAWSIVSGNTIYF. The DNA for the CDR3 is TGTGCCTGGAGTATCGTCTCTGGAAACACCATATATTTT.

The sample holds many counts of this clonotype. DNA of the CDR3: TGTGCCAGCAGCCCTCAGGGCGGACCCGGTGATACGCAGTATTTT. Residues: CASSPQGGPGDTQYF. The chain uses TRBV3-1 and TRBJ2-3; D is perhaps TRBD1 (5 bases). Germline V gene sequence: CDR1 LGHDT, CDR2 YNNKEL (reference sequence). V was cut by 4 bases and J by 6 bases, with 17 bases left in between. This CDR3 contains 15 residues.

This clonotype has more than one count but fewer than ten. The chain employs TRBV6-1 and TRBJ1-4; 8 bases match TRBD1. CDR1 and CDR2 from the germline V gene are MNHNS and SASEGT. CDR3 length: 14 residues. Trimming removed 5 bases from V and 6 bases from J; junction bases left unmatched: 5. For the CDR3, the DNA is TGTGCCAGCAGTCAGGGGGCTACCCATGAAAAACTGTTTTTT. Translation gives CASSQGATHEKLFF.

The chain employs TRBV11-2 and TRBJ2-1, with 7 bases identical to TRBD2. In germline, CDR1 is SGHAT, CDR2 FQNNGV. V trimming: 2 bases; J trimming: 5 bases; junction bases outside the gene matches: 6. The CDR3 totals 15 residues. The CDR3 DNA reads as TGTGCCAGCAGCTTATTGTGGGGGGGGGACAATGAGCAGTTCTTC. Encoded protein: CASSLLWGGDNEQFF.

This clonotype was observed a handful of times. A much larger clone differs from this one at a single base, so this may be a read error. Because the CDR3 is missing its conserved closing phenylalanine or tryptophan, this is likely a read error. CDR3 residues: CASSEGQGNQPQHL. The CDR3 DNA reads TGTGCCAGCAGTGAGGGACAGGGTAATCAGCCCCAGCATCTT. The chain employs TRBV2 and TRBJ1-5, with TRBD1 identical over 9 bases. CDR1 and CDR2 from the germline V gene are SNHLY and FYNNEI. Germline trimming cut 3 bases from V and 4 bases from J; bases unmatched to any gene: 1. The CDR3 spans 14 residues.

This clonotype was observed many times. The rearrangement joins TRBV5-1 to TRBJ2-3; D might be TRBD1 or TRBD2, each matching 5 bases. There are 15 residues in the CDR3. The V and J ends lost 3 bases and 2 bases respectively, with 13 bases between them. The V gene's germline CDR1 is SGHRS and CDR2 YFSETQ. CDR3: CASSYRDHLTDTQYF. The DNA of the CDR3 is TGCGCCAGCAGCTACCGGGACCACCTCACAGATACGCAGTATTTT.

The chain employs TRBV3-1 and TRBJ1-2; D gene uncertain. Trimming pared 3 bases from V and 6 bases from J, leaving 11 bases between. CDR3 length equals 13 residues. The germline gives CDR1 LGHDT, CDR2 YNNKEL (reference sequence). The CDR3 nucleotides read TGTGCCAGCAGCCAGTTGGGCCTGAATGGCTACACCTTC. Its translation is CASSQLGLNGYTF.

This chain uses TRBV7-9 with TRBJ1-2; weak D call: TRBD1 (5 bases). Trimming took off 5 bases at V and 8 bases at J, with 18 bases between the two ends. The CDR3 covers 14 residues. The V gene's germline CDR1 is SEHNR and CDR2 FQNEAQ (reference sequence). CDR3 region: CASSETGALGGYTF. The CDR3 nucleotides read TGTGCCAGCAGCGAAACCGGGGCCTTAGGCGGCTACACCTTC. Based on the CDR3 plus reference TRBV7-9 and TRBJ1-2, the full variable domain is DTGVSQNPRHKITKRGQNVTFRCDPISEHNRLYWYRQTLGQGPEFLTYFQNEAQLEKSRLLSDRFSAERPKGSFSTLEIQRTEQGDSAMYLCASSETGALGGYTFGSGTRLTVV.

This clonotype was detected ten times or more. The chain joins TRBV7-9 to TRBJ2-1, with D unclear. CDR1 is SEHNR, CDR2 FQNEAQ, per germline (reference sequence). Trimming cost V 5 bases and J 3 bases, with 17 bases left between them. The CDR3 contains 16 residues. The CDR3 region is CASSLIDLEGYNEQFF. In DNA, the CDR3 is TGTGCCAGCAGCCTAATAGATCTGGAAGGCTACAATGAGCAGTTCTTC.

On this clonotype itself: This may come from a read error, since a much larger clone is one base off. The J gene is TRBJ1-1, the V gene TRBV24-1, with a possible D match to TRBD1 (5 bases). From germline, CDR1 is KGHDR and CDR2 SFDVKD. Trimming took off 0 bases at V and 13 bases at J, with 11 bases between the two ends. The CDR3 is 12 amino acids. DNA for the CDR3: TGTGCCACCAGTGATTTGAAGGGGACCGGTTTCTTT. Translating it yields CATSDLKGTGFF.

The gene calls are TRBV4-1 and TRBJ1-5, with 9 bases matching TRBD1. CDR1 is MGHRA and CDR2 is YSYEKL in the germline V gene. Trimming at V came to 4 bases and at J to 7 bases, leaving 8 bases not matched to a gene. This CDR3 has 15 amino acids. The CDR3 spells CASSRLQGAGQPQHF. The CDR3 DNA reads as TGCGCCAGCAGCCGACTACAGGGGGCAGGACAGCCCCAGCATTTT.

Of note for this clonotype: Germline is not matched at one junction end, which may reflect a read error. The chain is built from TRBV30 and TRBJ1-3, with D uncertain. The CDR3 extends over 14 amino acids. Germline V gene data show CDR1 as GTSNPN and CDR2 as SVGIG (reference sequence). The CDR3 loop is CARREALAGNAIYF. CDR3 bases: TGTGCCCGCAGAGAGGCGCTGGCGGGAAACGCCATATATTTT.

The V and J genes are TRBV6-2 or TRBV6-3 and TRBJ2-1; 8 bases agree with TRBD1. The CDR3 spans 17 residues. In germline, CDR1 is MNHEY, CDR2 SVGEGT. The J segment lost 3 bases and the V segment lost 1 base, leaving 8 bases of the junction unmatched. The CDR3 DNA sequence: TGTGCCAGCAGTTACTTCGGGCAGGGGGCGAACTACAATGAGCAGTTCTTC. Residues: CASSYFGQGANYNEQFF.

A note on this clonotype: This may be a read error: a much more frequent sequence differs by one nucleotide. The chain is built from TRBV5-1 and TRBJ2-5; D possibly corresponds to TRBD2 (6 bases). CDR3 length equals 16 residues. The V gene lost 2 bases and the J gene lost 2 bases, with 16 bases spanning the gap. CDR1 and CDR2 (germline): SGHRS, YFSETQ. This CDR3 is CASSFPYGGEQETQYF. CDR3 coding DNA: TGCGCCAGCAGCTTCCCTTATGGAGGGGAGCAAGAGACCCAGTACTTC.

This clonotype occurred a few times. For the CDR3, the DNA is TGTGCCAGCAGCGCAAGGGGACAGGGTGGCGGCTACACCTTC. Protein: CASSARGQGGGYTF. The chain recombines TRBV9 with TRBJ1-2; the match to TRBD1 covers 9 bases. Germline V gene sequence: CDR1 SGDLS, CDR2 YYNGEE. The CDR3 spans 14 residues. The J segment lost 8 bases and the V segment lost 3 bases, leaving 8 bases of the junction unmatched.

This clonotype has a handful of counts. V is TRBV15 and J is TRBJ2-1; 8 bases are shared with TRBD2. The CDR3 consists of 14 residues. Looked up from germline, CDR1 is LNHNV and CDR2 is YYDKDF (reference sequence). V gave up 3 bases and J gave up 7 bases; unmatched junction bases: 5. This CDR3 reads CATSRGPGGNEQFF. The CDR3 DNA is TGTGCCACCAGCAGGGGCCCGGGGGGGAATGAGCAGTTCTTC.

The table lists this clonotype with a few counts. This chain uses TRBV27 with TRBJ1-1; D call uncertain. Germline assignment: CDR1 MNHEY and CDR2 SMNVEV (reference sequence). CDR3 size: 15 residues. V lost 7 bases, J lost 2 bases, and 17 bases lay in between. The CDR3 sequence: CASTLKRVPNTEAFF. CDR3 bases: TGTGCCAGCACCCTCAAGCGGGTCCCAAACACTGAAGCTTTCTTT.

J is TRBJ2-7 and V is TRBV5-8, with D possibly TRBD2 on 6 matching bases. This CDR3 is 12 amino acids long. CDR1 and CDR2 (germline): SGHTS, YDEGEE. V lost 2 bases and J 6 bases, leaving 9 bases between the germline ends. CDR3 nucleotides: TGTGCCAGCAGCTTCGGGGGAACCGAGCAGTACTTC. Translation: CASSFGGTEQYF.

This clonotype was counted between two and nine times. The rearrangement joins TRBV9 to TRBJ1-2; perhaps TRBD1 as D (6 bases). This CDR3 spans 14 amino acids. Trimming shortened V by 1 base and J by 5 bases, and 12 bases separated the two germline ends. In germline, CDR1 is SGDLS, CDR2 YYNGEE. CDR3 residues: CASSVKDSAYGYTF. The CDR3, as DNA: TGTGCCAGCAGCGTAAAGGACAGTGCTTATGGCTACACCTTC.